The subject of this entry is one TCR beta chain. The data were taken from a study of blood T cell repertoires in COVID-19. For the study at large: COVID-19 samples collected from the United States, Italy and Spain covered acute and convalescent phases. T cells, B-cell-depleted T cells, or PBMCs supplied cDNA or gDNA.

The V segment lost 4 bases and the J segment 7 bases; nucleotides outside the gene matches: 6. CDR1 is MNHNY and CDR2 is SVGAGI in the germline V gene (reference sequence). The CDR3 has 14 amino acids. Authors' methods: Reference gene primers were amplified, and this amplification served to estimate nucleated cell counts. Clones were sequenced by immunoSEQ multiplex PCR, and TCRdb holds only the in-frame ones, with some missing. V and J calls and clone size are as listed in that table; D and trimming were resolved from the DNA. Found here are a few hundred thousand clones, around 83% of them singletons; the top ten hold around 1.5%.

The V and J genes are TRBV6-6 and TRBJ1-5, with 8 bases lining up with TRBD1. Sequencing used peripheral blood. This TCR was recovered from a woman aged 40 to 49 who had recovered from COVID-19. CDR3 loop: CASSSLGQGQPQHF. The CDR3 nucleotides are TGTGCCAGCAGTTCCCTCGGACAGGGACAGCCCCAGCATTTT.